This T cell receptor beta chain originates from a study of beta chain features in type 1 diabetes. As every portion of the isolated RNA was reverse transcribed, the sequencing read expressed TCRB transcripts. Deep immunoSEQ sequencing covered naive, central memory and regulatory T cell samples. The data were produced by immunoSEQ multiplex PCR, yet TCRdb's version contains in-frame clones alone and is incomplete. This sample has approximately 260,000 clones, with around 24% found just once. Germline V gives CDR1 LNHDA, CDR2 SQIVND (reference sequence). V shed 1 base and J 4 bases; nucleotides not matched to a gene: 10. This CDR3 region has 16 residues. A sort by CD45RO/CCR7/CD25/CD127/CD95/CD27 yielded CD4+ naive, central memory, regulatory and stem cell-like memory cells. This clone was seen a handful of times. As yet, its antigen is unknown. Study-wide points: In all four CD4+ subsets, TCRB CDR3 length was significantly, moderately reduced in type 1 diabetes. Compared with healthy donors, patients appeared to share more similar naive, central memory and regulatory TCRB repertoires.

Material for sequencing was naive CD4+ T cells from blood. The source is a woman in her thirties with type 1 diabetes. The chain links TRBV19 to TRBJ2-7, with 7 bases lining up with TRBD2. DNA of the CDR3: TGTGCCAGTAGTATAGGGTTCGGCGGGAGAGCGTACGAGCAGTACTTC. This translates into CASSIGFGGRAYEQYF.